The 14 T cell receptor beta chains in this list originate from one sample, sequenced in a study of blood T cell repertoires in COVID-19. Produced via immunoSEQ multiplex PCR; TCRdb's table is partial and in-frame only. The sample holds some 96,000 clones, approximately 84% seen once. The sequenced material came from peripheral blood. All receptors come from a man aged 25 to 40 in a cohort sampled during active COVID-19.

The chain combines TRBV9 with TRBJ2-3, with 9 positions matching TRBD1. The J segment lost 4 bases and the V segment lost 5 bases, leaving 17 bases of the junction unmatched. The germline gives CDR1 SGDLS, CDR2 YYNGEE. The CDR3 extends over 18 amino acids. The CDR3: CASSRTVTGTGHPDTQYF. CDR3 sequence (DNA): TGTGCCAGCAGTCGAACCGTAACCGGGACAGGGCACCCAGATACGCAGTATTTT.

The genes are TRBV3-1 (or the pseudogene TRBV3-2) and TRBJ1-2; no firm D call. V lost 0 bases to trimming and J lost 4 bases, with 15 bases between them. The CDR3 totals 16 residues. The germline gives CDR1 LGHDT, CDR2 YNNKEL (reference sequence). The CDR3 region is CASSQDLGSQAYGYTF. CDR3 DNA: TGTGCCAGCAGCCAAGATCTGGGCAGTCAGGCCTATGGCTACACCTTC.

The chain has TRBV19 and TRBJ2-3, with 8 bases fitting TRBD1. V lost 4 bases to trimming and J lost 5 bases; unmatched junction nucleotides: 5. Germline lookup yields CDR1 LNHDA and CDR2 SQIVND (reference sequence). The CDR3 runs to 14 residues. CDR3 residues: CASSKSTGVDTQYF. As DNA, the CDR3 is TGTGCCAGTAGTAAATCGACAGGGGTAGATACGCAGTATTTT.

The rearrangement links TRBV3-1 (or the pseudogene TRBV3-2) to TRBJ2-1; D may be TRBD2 (6 bases). The CDR3 covers 13 residues. Trimming took 2 bases from V and 7 from J, leaving 9 bases between them. CDR1 LGHDT and CDR2 YNNKEL come from the germline V gene (reference sequence). In nucleotides, the CDR3 is TGTGCCAGCAGCCAATACGGGGGAAATGAGCAGTTCTTC. Translating gives CASSQYGGNEQFF.

This clone was seen a few times. The chain links TRBV19 to TRBJ1-3; 8 bases line up with TRBD1. Losses at the gene ends were 10 bases for V and 1 base for J; bases not matched to a gene: 3. The CDR3 contains 13 residues. CDR1 and CDR2 from the germline V gene are LNHDA and SQIVND (reference sequence). The CDR3 loop is CATWDRSGNTIYF. CDR3 DNA: TGTGCCACCTGGGACAGGTCTGGAAACACCATATATTTT.

This sequence joins TRBV24-1 and TRBJ1-2; D perhaps matches TRBD1 (5 bases). Germline values: CDR1 KGHDR, CDR2 SFDVKD. Between the trimmed V and J ends, which lost 2 bases and 4 bases, there was a span of 7 bases. CDR3 length equals 13 residues. The CDR3 DNA sequence: TGTGCCACCAGTGATTCGACAGCCTATGGCTACACCTTC. It encodes CATSDSTAYGYTF.

The rearrangement uses TRBV5-1 and TRBJ1-3, with D perhaps matching TRBD1 (5 bases). This CDR3 has 16 residues. Trimming removed 4 bases at V and 0 bases at J, with 14 bases between. Germline loops: CDR1 SGHRS, CDR2 YFSETQ. The CDR3 DNA reads TGCGCCAGCAGCCTCGGACACGGTGTCTCTGGAAACACCATATATTTT. Its protein is CASSLGHGVSGNTIYF. Full variable domain (missing parts from reference TRBV5-1 and TRBJ1-3): KAGVTQTPRYLIKTRGQQVTLSCSPISGHRSVSWYQQTPGQGLQFLFEYFSETQRNKGNFPGRFSGRQFSNSRSEMNVSTLELGDSALYLCASSLGHGVSGNTIYFGEGSWLTVV.

The CDR3 coding sequence is TGTGCCAGCAGTTACGAACGACAGGGGGCGGCTGGCTACACCTTC. This translates into CASSYERQGAAGYTF. The V call is TRBV6-6, the J call TRBJ1-2; 10 nucleotides match TRBD1. Germline V gives CDR1 MNHNY, CDR2 SVGAGI (reference sequence). The CDR3 totals 15 residues. With 2 bases clipped from V and 7 bases from J, the junction kept 7 bases outside the gene matches.

The V gene is TRBV2, the J gene TRBJ1-5; D is possibly TRBD1 (6 bases). This CDR3 has 13 amino acids. In germline, CDR1 is SNHLY, CDR2 FYNNEI. V gave up 6 bases and J gave up 7 bases, with 13 bases separating them. The CDR3 DNA is TGTGCCAGCAGAACACAGGGTAACCAGCCCCAGCATTTT. It yields the protein CASRTQGNQPQHF.

This clone was seen a few times. The chain is built from TRBV1 and TRBJ1-5; TRBD1, as called in the table, went unchecked against the DNA. TRBV1 is a pseudogene segment. The CDR3 loop spans 19 amino acids. CDR3: CTSSQVMGTGIFPYQPQHF. Here the CDR3 DNA reads TGCACCAGCAGCCAAGTTATGGGGACAGGGATCTTCCCTTATCAGCCCCAGCATTTT.

The chain links TRBV4-1 to TRBJ2-7, with 12 bases fitting TRBD2. Germline CDR1 is MGHRA and CDR2 is YSYEKL. Losses at the gene ends were 0 bases for V and 2 bases for J; bases not matched to a gene: 8. This CDR3 has 18 amino acids. The CDR3 DNA is TGCGCCAGCAGCCAAGAGGTACTAGCGGGGGGCCGAACCTACGAGCAGTACTTC. This translates into CASSQEVLAGGRTYEQYF.

V is TRBV2 and J is TRBJ2-7; possibly TRBD2 for D (5 bases). Looked up from germline, CDR1 is SNHLY and CDR2 is FYNNEI. This CDR3 has 12 amino acids. The V and J ends lost 6 bases and 1 base respectively, with 7 bases between them. The CDR3 DNA sequence: TGTGCCAGCAGCCGGGATTCCTACGAGCAGTACTTC. This gives the protein CASSRDSYEQYF.

The rearrangement uses TRBV10-3 and TRBJ2-2, with D possibly matching TRBD1 (5 bases). Germline V gives CDR1 ENHRY, CDR2 SYGVKD. This CDR3 is built from 15 residues. Trimming removed 0 bases from V and 5 bases from J, with 10 bases in between. DNA of the CDR3: TGTGCCATCAGTGAGTCGCGCCAGGGTACCGGGGAGCTGTTTTTT. It is translated as CAISESRQGTGELFF.

V usage is TRBV5-1 and J usage is TRBJ2-7, with 10 nucleotides matching TRBD1. The V gene's germline CDR1 is SGHRS and CDR2 YFSETQ. Trimming at V came to 5 bases and at J to 0 bases, leaving 2 bases not matched to a gene. The CDR3 covers 14 residues. In DNA, the CDR3 is TGCGCCAGCAGGACAGGGGGCCCCTCCTACGAGCAGTACTTC. It yields the protein CASRTGGPSYEQYF.